Listed below are T cell receptor beta chains from one sample, sequenced in a study of radiotherapy plus CTLA-4 blockade in lung cancer. Data came from immunoSEQ multiplex PCR; TCRdb stores just in-frame clones and leaves some out. The data show approximately 85,000 clones, around 81% seen once. Sequences were derived from peripheral blood, sampled from a patient treated with radiotherapy plus ipilimumab. These receptors were collected from a human donor with non-small cell lung cancer that progressed on radiotherapy plus ipilimumab. The CDR3 runs from the conserved cysteine through the conserved F or W. The D gene is left open where the match is weak. The size of a clone is reported for some rows only, either as once, few or many, or as a class for expanded clones.

size	V	J	D	DNA	CDR3
NA	TRBV7-3	TRBJ2-1	NA	TGTGCCAGCAGCCCTGGGGGGGGCCTTGGTAATGAGCAGTTCTTC	CASSPGGGLGNEQFF
NA	TRBV6-6	TRBJ1-1	TRBD1	TGTGCCAGCAGTTTAGGGGGCGGGTACACTGAAGCTTTCTTT	CASSLGGGYTEAFF
few	TRBV6-5	TRBJ2-7	NA	TGTGCCAGCAGTTCCGAAGGGACTCCCTGGGACGAGCAGTACTTC	CASSSEGTPWDEQYF
NA	TRBV27	TRBJ2-7	TRBD2	TGTGCCAGCAGTTTAACTAGCGGGGGCTACGAGCAGTACTTC	CASSLTSGGYEQYF
NA	TRBV6-1	TRBJ1-2	NA	TGTGCCAGCAGTGACGTCGCTCGGCCCGGCTTAAACTATGGCTACACCTTC	CASSDVARPGLNYGYTF
NA	TRBV5-4	TRBJ2-5	NA	TGTGCCAGCAGCTTGGCCAGGACAGAAGAGACCCAGTACTTC	CASSLARTEETQYF
NA	TRBV4-3	TRBJ2-3	TRBD1	TGCGCCAGCAGCTATGGACAGGGAAATACGCAGTATTTT	CASSYGQGNTQYF
NA	TRBV6-4	TRBJ1-1	NA	TGTGCCAGCAGGGGGGAAGTGGGCACTGAAGCTTTCTTT	CASRGEVGTEAFF
NA	TRBV27	TRBJ2-7	TRBD2	TGTGCCAGCAGTCCCCGGACTAGCAGAAGCTCCTACGAGCAGTACTTC	CASSPRTSRSSYEQYF
NA	TRBV25-1	TRBJ2-5	TRBD1	TGTGCCAGCCTCGGACAGGGGAGGGGAACCCAGTACTTC	CASLGQGRGTQYF
NA	TRBV5-1	TRBJ2-3	TRBD2	TGCGCCAGGGGGAGACTAGCGGGAAGCCCGAGCACAGATACGCAGTATTTT	CARGRLAGSPSTDTQYF
NA	TRBV19	TRBJ1-5	NA	TGTGCCAGTAGCTCCCAAGGACAGCAAAGCAATCAGCCCCAGCATTTT	CASSSQGQQSNQPQHF
few	TRBV4-3	TRBJ2-7	NA	TGCGCCAGCAGCCAAATATATCCTACCTACGAGCAGTACTTC	CASSQIYPTYEQYF
once	TRBV9	TRBJ2-1	TRBD1	TGTGCCAGCAGCGTAGACAGGGGCTCCTACAATGAGCAGTTCTTC	CASSVDRGSYNEQFF
NA	TRBV30	TRBJ1-1	NA	TGTGCCTGGAGTGTACTAGCCTTGATTGATGAAGCTTTCTTT	CAWSVLALIDEAFF
NA	TRBV18	TRBJ2-7	TRBD1	TGTGCCAGCTCACCTCCGGGACAGCCCTACGAGCAGTACTTC	CASSPPGQPYEQYF
NA	TRBV19	TRBJ2-7	TRBD1	TGTGCGACAAAGACCGGGACAGGGGCAAGCTACGAGCAGTACTTC	CATKTGTGASYEQYF
NA	TRBV6-6	TRBJ1-6	TRBD1	TGTGCCAGCAGTGGACCCGGGACAGGGCATAATTCACCCCTCCACTTT	CASSGPGTGHNSPLHF
NA	TRBV18	TRBJ1-1	TRBD1	TGTGCCAGCTCCCCAAGACAGGGCGGAAACACTGAAGCTTTCTTT	CASSPRQGGNTEAFF
NA	TRBV11-2	TRBJ2-3	TRBD1	TGTGCCAGCAGCATTCGACAGGGGGACACAGATACGCAGTATTTT	CASSIRQGDTDTQYF
NA	TRBV6-6	TRBJ1-4	NA	TGTGCCAGCAGTTATCGTCGGCGGACGACTAATGAAAAACTGTTTTTT	CASSYRRRTTNEKLFF
NA	TRBV5-4	TRBJ2-3	TRBD2	TGTGCCAGCAGCGGTGAGGCTAGCGGGAACACAGATACGCAGTATTTT	CASSGEASGNTDTQYF
few	TRBV7-9	TRBJ1-1	NA	TGTGCCAGCAGCTTAGCAGGGCAGGAGAAAGCTTTCTTT	CASSLAGQEKAFF
NA	TRBV11-3	TRBJ2-7	NA	TGTGCCAGCAGCTTCCCCGGGGGTACTCTTGGGTACGAGCAGTACTTC	CASSFPGGTLGYEQYF
NA	TRBV7-9	TRBJ2-3	TRBD2	TGTGCCAGCAGCTCAAGACTAGCGGGAGGAGCAGATACGCAGTATTTT	CASSSRLAGGADTQYF
NA	TRBV27	TRBJ1-1	NA	TGTGCCAGCAGTTTATCACGGCACACTGAAGCTTTCTTT	CASSLSRHTEAFF
few	TRBV5-8	TRBJ1-1	NA	TGTGCCAGCAGTTTGTTGCGAGCCCACGAAGCTTTCTTT	CASSLLRAHEAFF
NA	TRBV7-2	TRBJ1-2	NA	TGTGCCAGCAGCTTAGTGTCAGGGAACTATGGCTACACCTTC	CASSLVSGNYGYTF
NA	TRBV18	TRBJ2-3	NA	TGTGCCAGCTCATCTTGGCCGGTTGGCACAGATACGCAGTATTTT	CASSSWPVGTDTQYF
NA	TRBV4-3	TRBJ2-7	TRBD1	TGCGCCAGCAGCCGGGGACAGGGGCTAAGCGAGCAGTACTTC	CASSRGQGLSEQYF
NA	TRBV30	TRBJ1-2	NA	TGTGCCTGGACTAGGCAGACCTCTGGCTATGGCTACACCTTC	CAWTRQTSGYGYTF
NA	TRBV10-3	TRBJ1-2	TRBD1	TGTGCCAGCAGACAGGGTAACTATGGCTACACCTTC	CASRQGNYGYTF
NA	TRBV7-8	TRBJ2-1	TRBD2	TGTGCCAGCAGCTTGACCCGACTAGCGGGGGTACATGAGCAGTTCTTC	CASSLTRLAGVHEQFF
NA	TRBV7-8	TRBJ1-5	TRBD1	TGTGCCAGCAGCTACCAGGGACAGTCACGAAATCAGCCCCAGCATTTT	CASSYQGQSRNQPQHF
NA	TRBV5-8	TRBJ2-4	TRBD2	TGTGCCAGCAGCTTGGATCGGACTAGCGGGGGGTCCAAAAACATTCAGTACTTC	CASSLDRTSGGSKNIQYF
NA	TRBV30	TRBJ1-4	NA	TGTGCCTTGAAGTCAGGGGACGAAAAACTGTTTTTT	CALKSGDEKLFF
once	TRBV13	TRBJ2-1	TRBD2	TGTGCCAGCCGCCGAACTAGCGGTGACAATGAGCAGTTCTTC	CASRRTSGDNEQFF
NA	TRBV4-3	TRBJ2-2	TRBD1	TGCGCCAGCAGCCAAGTTGGACAGGGAACCGGGGAGCTGTTTTTT	CASSQVGQGTGELFF
NA	TRBV28	TRBJ1-5	TRBD1	TGTGCCAGCAGTCGACAGGGTAGCAATCAGCCCCAGCATTTT	CASSRQGSNQPQHF
NA	TRBV18	TRBJ2-7	NA	TGTGCCAGCTCGGACCCCGGGACACTAACTTACGAGCAGTACTTC	CASSDPGTLTYEQYF
NA	TRBV5-1	TRBJ1-1	TRBD1	TGCGCCAGCAGTGATACAGGGGCGACCACTGAAGCTTTCTTT	CASSDTGATTEAFF